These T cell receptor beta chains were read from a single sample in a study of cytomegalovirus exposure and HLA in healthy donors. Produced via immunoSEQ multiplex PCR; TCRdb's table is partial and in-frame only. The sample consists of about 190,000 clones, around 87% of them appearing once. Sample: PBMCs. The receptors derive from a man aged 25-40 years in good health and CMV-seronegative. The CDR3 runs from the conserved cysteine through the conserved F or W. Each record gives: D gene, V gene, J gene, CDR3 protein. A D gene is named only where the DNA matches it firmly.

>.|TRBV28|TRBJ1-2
CASSSGGSYGYTF
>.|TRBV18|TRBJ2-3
CASSPGGVTDTQYF
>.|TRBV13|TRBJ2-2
CASSLLWQAYNTGELFF
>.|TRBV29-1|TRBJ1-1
CSVVRVNTEAFF
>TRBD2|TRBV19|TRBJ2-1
CASSIGGGYSSYNEQFF
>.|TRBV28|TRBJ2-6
CASSLYGGSGANVLTF
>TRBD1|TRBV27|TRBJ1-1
CASSRPGGNTEAFF
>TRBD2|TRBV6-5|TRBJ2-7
CASTREEPSYEQYF
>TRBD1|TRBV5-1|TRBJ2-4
CASSLRDRGNIQYF
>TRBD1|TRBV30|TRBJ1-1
CAWNGQGNTEAFF
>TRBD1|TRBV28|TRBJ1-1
CASRRGDRAVRAEAFF
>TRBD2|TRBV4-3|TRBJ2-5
CATPGGAKETQYF
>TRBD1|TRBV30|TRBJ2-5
CARSRGLVETQYF
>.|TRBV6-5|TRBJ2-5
CASSYSEGYQETQYF
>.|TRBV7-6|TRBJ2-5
CASRDIKETQYF
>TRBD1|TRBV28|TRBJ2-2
CASSLGTGSVGTGELFF
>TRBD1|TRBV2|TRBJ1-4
CASRGDRGQPSTNEKLFF
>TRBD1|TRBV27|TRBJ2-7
CASSPFNPDRVVYEQYF
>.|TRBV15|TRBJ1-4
CATSRLTENEKLFF
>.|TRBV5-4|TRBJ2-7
CASSLAGYSYEQYF
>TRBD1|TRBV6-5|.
CASSWGPRQGAYEQYF
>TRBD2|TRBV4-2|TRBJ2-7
CASSQEGPGLAVYEQYF